The 8 T cell receptor beta chains in this list originate from one sample, sequenced in a study of blood T cell repertoires in COVID-19. Method: immunoSEQ multiplex PCR; TCRdb's copy keeps in-frame clones and lacks some. The data show some 71,000 clones, 85% to 90% seen once. The sequenced material came from peripheral blood. The receptors originated from a man between 50 and 59 years old with acute or convalescent COVID-19.

The chain combines TRBV7-6 with TRBJ2-1; D is possibly TRBD2 (6 bases). CDR1 SGHVS and CDR2 FNYEAQ come from the germline V gene. This CDR3 has 15 amino acids. V dropped 5 bases and J dropped 2 bases, with 13 bases sitting between them. CDR3 in DNA: TGTGCCAGCAGCCGGGATGGCGGGACCTACAATGAGCAGTTCTTC. This gives the protein CASSRDGGTYNEQFF.

The rearrangement links TRBV29-1 to TRBJ1-5; 12 nucleotides align to TRBD1. From germline, CDR1 is SQVTM and CDR2 ANQGSEA. The CDR3 has 14 residues. With V trimmed by 6 bases and J by 6 bases, 6 bases remained unmatched. CDR3 sequence (DNA): TGCAGCGTGGGGACAGGGGGCTGGGGTCAGCCCCAGCATTTT. It specifies CSVGTGGWGQPQHF.

The chain is built from TRBV6-5 and TRBJ2-7, with TRBD1 matching 9 bases. The CDR3 covers 15 residues. J gave up 5 bases and V 7 bases, and 12 bases lay outside the gene matches. Germline CDR1 reads MNHEY; CDR2 reads SVGAGI. The CDR3 reads CASIQDRGGWNEQYF. As DNA, the CDR3 is TGTGCCAGCATCCAGGACAGGGGTGGGTGGAACGAGCAGTACTTC.

V usage is TRBV6-6 and J usage is TRBJ2-1; 10 nucleotides match TRBD2. After removal of 2 bases from V and 4 bases from J, the junction contained 2 bases not matched to a gene. The CDR3 consists of 15 residues. CDR1 and CDR2 (germline): MNHNY, SVGAGI (reference sequence). CDR3 in amino acids: CASSYETSGYNEQFF. Here the CDR3 DNA reads TGTGCCAGCAGTTACGAGACTAGCGGGTACAATGAGCAGTTCTTC.

The V gene is TRBV30, the J gene TRBJ1-1; no clear D gene. The CDR3 extends over 18 amino acids. Trimming cost V 1 base and J 1 base, with 22 bases left between them. Per germline, CDR1 GTSNPN and CDR2 SVGIG (reference sequence). CDR3 region: CAWSGDTTEGRRNTEAFF. The CDR3 DNA sequence: TGTGCCTGGAGTGGAGACACCACTGAGGGTAGAAGGAACACTGAAGCTTTCTTT.

This clone appeared a single time. The chain uses TRBV5-1 and TRBJ2-5; 10 nucleotides line up with TRBD2. The ends lost 6 bases at V and 4 bases at J; junction bases unmatched: 12. The CDR3 spans 16 residues. In germline, CDR1 is SGHRS, CDR2 YFSETQ. CDR3 residues: CASKVAGGEVRETQYF. The CDR3 nucleotides read TGCGCCAGCAAAGTAGCGGGAGGTGAGGTGCGAGAGACCCAGTACTTC.

This clone appeared a single time. This sequence joins TRBV7-9 and TRBJ1-1, with a weak D call TRBD1 (5 bases). CDR3 length: 16 amino acids. The V and J ends lost 0 bases and 4 bases respectively, with 15 bases between them. Germline V gives CDR1 SEHNR, CDR2 FQNEAQ (reference sequence). CDR3 DNA: TGTGCCAGCAGCTTAGCGATGGGATCGGGGGGCACTGAAGCTTTCTTT. This encodes CASSLAMGSGGTEAFF.

The J gene is TRBJ1-2, the V gene TRBV5-1, with D hard to call. This CDR3 contains 14 residues. From germline, CDR1 is SGHRS and CDR2 YFSETQ. Trimming pared 1 base from V and 2 bases from J, leaving 9 bases between. The CDR3: CASSLSSQNYGYTF. CDR3 nucleotides: TGCGCCAGCAGCTTGTCATCCCAAAACTATGGCTACACCTTC.